Below are 29 T cell receptor beta chains sequenced from a single sample in a study of OX40 agonist ivuxolimab in advanced cancers. The table came from immunoSEQ multiplex PCR; TCRdb's copy has only in-frame clones and leaves some out. The data contain around 74,000 clones, 65% to 90% of them singletons. The sample here was CD4+ or CD8+ T cells sorted from blood, taken in a trial of the OX40 agonist ivuxolimab. These TCRs come from an adult with an advanced solid tumor such as melanoma, head and neck, liver or kidney cancer.

This chain joins TRBV2 and TRBJ1-5; D might be TRBD1 (5 bases). The CDR3 has 15 amino acids. The germline V gene has CDR1 SNHLY and CDR2 FYNNEI. Trimming took 4 bases from V and 3 from J, leaving 13 bases between them. The CDR3 region has the DNA TGTGCCAGCAGTGCCAATCAGGGAAACAATCAGCCCCAGCATTTT. This encodes CASSANQGNNQPQHF.

V and J are TRBV2 and TRBJ1-1; no reliable D call. Germline V gene lookup returns CDR1 SNHLY and CDR2 FYNNEI. This CDR3 is built from 14 residues. Trimming took off 4 bases at V and 1 base at J, with 10 bases between the two ends. DNA for the CDR3: TGTGCCAGCAGTGGCGTCAGTTCGAACACTGAAGCTTTCTTT. It is translated as CASSGVSSNTEAFF.

This clone showed up just once. The chain recombines TRBV5-4 with TRBJ2-3; 7 bases line up with TRBD1. The CDR3 consists of 16 residues. From germline, CDR1 is SGHNT and CDR2 YYREEE (reference sequence). J gave up 4 bases and V 0 bases, and 8 bases lay outside the gene matches. CDR3 DNA sequence: TGTGCCAGCAGCTTGGGTGGCAGGGGGACCTCAGATACGCAGTATTTT. Protein: CASSLGGRGTSDTQYF.

The genes are TRBV7-9 and TRBJ2-7; TRBD1 aligns across 9 bases. J was trimmed by 1 base and V by 0 bases; bases with no gene match: 4. The CDR3 is 16 residues long. Germline assignment: CDR1 SEHNR and CDR2 FQNEAQ (reference sequence). The CDR3 nucleotides read TGTGCCAGCAGCTTAGCAACAGGGGGCAGATCCTACGAGCAGTACTTC. Translation gives CASSLATGGRSYEQYF.

This sequence joins TRBV10-3 and TRBJ2-2, with 10 bases that match TRBD1. The CDR3 spans 15 residues. CDR1 ENHRY and CDR2 SYGVKD come from the germline V gene. The V gene end was trimmed by 6 bases and the J gene end by 5 bases; junction bases not matched to a gene: 6. In DNA, the CDR3 is TGTGCCATCAGCCTAGACAGGGGGCGAACCGGGGAGCTGTTTTTT. Amino acids: CAISLDRGRTGELFF.

This clone was observed a few times. This chain connects TRBV4-1 to TRBJ1-6; D is ambiguous. Germline values: CDR1 MGHRA, CDR2 YSYEKL. V lost 0 bases and J 9 bases, leaving 6 bases between the germline ends. This CDR3 has 13 residues. The CDR3 DNA is TGCGCCAGCAGCCAAGAGGAGGGTTCACCCCTCCACTTT. This encodes CASSQEEGSPLHF.

This chain connects TRBV29-1 to TRBJ1-5; 10 bases align to TRBD1. V gave up 4 bases and J gave up 11 bases; unmatched junction bases: 11. Germline V gives CDR1 SQVTM, CDR2 ANQGSEA. This CDR3 has 14 amino acids. The CDR3 bases are TGCAGCGTTGGAGAGGACAGGGGGGCCGAGGCCCAGCATTTT. The encoded protein is CSVGEDRGAEAQHF.

This clone is a singleton in its sample. This chain connects TRBV6-1 to TRBJ1-6, with no clear D. Germline V gene data show CDR1 as MNHNS and CDR2 as SASEGT. The CDR3 extends over 14 amino acids. Deletions cut 6 bases from V and 5 bases from J, with 11 bases between. The CDR3 reads CASSLYEDNSPLHF. In DNA, the CDR3 is TGTGCCAGCAGCCTATATGAGGATAATTCACCCCTCCACTTT.

CDR3 residues: CASSQVFQTRENGELFF. The DNA for the CDR3 is TGTGCCAGCAGCCAAGTGTTCCAGACAAGGGAGAACGGGGAGCTGTTTTTT. The chain combines TRBV4-2 with TRBJ2-2; TRBD2 is a possible D gene (5 bases). CDR1 is LGHNA and CDR2 is YNFKEQ in the germline V gene. The CDR3 consists of 17 residues. V was clipped by 1 base and J by 7 bases, with 19 bases between them.

The chain couples TRBV7-9 to TRBJ2-1; TRBD2 agrees at 7 bases. This CDR3 is built from 16 residues. V gave up 2 bases and J gave up 6 bases; unmatched junction bases: 10. Germline V gene data show CDR1 as SEHNR and CDR2 as FQNEAQ (reference sequence). This CDR3 reads CASSLRASGEINEQFF. CDR3 sequence (DNA): TGTGCCAGCAGCTTAAGGGCCAGCGGGGAAATCAATGAGCAGTTCTTC. The full variable domain, its missing parts supplied by reference TRBV7-9 and TRBJ2-1, is DTGVSQNPRHKITKRGQNVTFRCDPISEHNRLYWYRQTLGQGPEFLTYFQNEAQLEKSRLLSDRFSAERPKGSFSTLEIQRTEQGDSAMYLCASSLRASGEINEQFFGPGTRLTVL.

The V and J genes are TRBV29-1 and TRBJ1-1; D is ambiguous. CDR3 length equals 13 residues. Between the trimmed V and J ends, which lost 0 bases and 2 bases, there was a span of 7 bases. Per germline, CDR1 SQVTM and CDR2 ANQGSEA. The CDR3 loop is CSVEDTVNTEAFF. The CDR3 coding sequence is TGCAGCGTTGAAGATACGGTAAACACTGAAGCTTTCTTT.

V is TRBV15 and J is TRBJ1-2, with unresolved D. Germline V gene lookup returns CDR1 LNHNV and CDR2 YYDKDF (reference sequence). Trimming took 0 bases from V and 6 from J, leaving 5 bases between them. The CDR3 is 12 residues long. The CDR3 protein is CATSRDTDGYTF. The CDR3 bases are TGTGCCACCAGCAGAGATACTGATGGCTACACCTTC.

This clone was seen just once. V is TRBV23-1 and J is TRBJ2-7; D gene ambiguous. TRBV23-1 is designated an ORF whose function remains uncertain. Trimming shortened V by 3 bases and J by 2 bases, and 14 bases separated the two germline ends. The CDR3 loop spans 15 amino acids. As DNA, the CDR3 is TGCGCCAGCAGTCATGCTGGCAGAAGAACCTACGAGCAGTACTTC. Protein: CASSHAGRRTYEQYF.

This chain joins TRBV11-2 and TRBJ1-2; D unclear. V was trimmed by 5 bases and J by 2 bases, leaving 6 bases between them. The CDR3 extends over 12 amino acids. Germline values: CDR1 SGHAT, CDR2 FQNNGV. The CDR3 DNA is TGTGCCAGCAGCAGGGAGAACTATGGCTACACCTTC. Translating it yields CASSRENYGYTF.

With regard to this clone: The junction departs from germline at one end; a sequencing error may be responsible. Here the CDR3 reads CASSLATGFNTEAFF. DNA for the CDR3: TGTGCCAGCAGCTTAGCGACGGGTTTCAACACTGAGGCTTTCTTT. The chain joins TRBV7-9 to TRBJ1-1; D gene ambiguous. This CDR3 contains 15 residues. Germline CDR1 is SEHNR and CDR2 is FQNEAQ (reference sequence).

For this clone: The germline gene is not matched at one end of the junction; a read error may be the cause. The V and J genes are TRBV5-1 and TRBJ2-3; TRBD2 aligns across 7 bases. The CDR3 spans 16 residues. Germline V gene sequence: CDR1 SGHRS, CDR2 YFSETQ. The CDR3, as DNA: TGCGCCAACAGCTGGCAGGGAGGGTCCGGCACAGATACGCAGTATTTT. Protein product: CANSWQGGSGTDTQYF.

The V call is TRBV7-2, the J call TRBJ2-1; 10 nucleotides agree with TRBD1. Trimming at V came to 5 bases and at J to 1 base, leaving 5 bases not matched to a gene. CDR1 is SGHTA and CDR2 is FQGNSA in the germline V gene. The CDR3 runs to 16 residues. CDR3 nucleotides: TGTGCCAGCAGCACCGGGACAGGGGATTCCTACAATGAGCAGTTCTTC. It codes for CASSTGTGDSYNEQFF.

This chain joins TRBV11-2 and TRBJ2-6, with D unclear. CDR1 SGHAT and CDR2 FQNNGV come from the germline V gene. This CDR3 has 19 amino acids. Trimming removed 5 bases at V and 0 bases at J, with 20 bases between. CDR3 sequence reads: CASSVGWAGPTSGANVLTF. CDR3 nucleotide sequence: TGTGCCAGCAGCGTCGGGTGGGCAGGCCCCACCTCTGGGGCCAACGTCCTGACTTTC. Drawing the rest from reference TRBV11-2 and TRBJ2-6, the complete variable domain is EAGVAQSPRYKIIEKRQSVAFWCNPISGHATLYWYQQILGQGPKLLIQFQNNGVVDDSQLPKDRFSAERLKGVDSTLKIQPAKLEDSAVYLCASSVGWAGPTSGANVLTFGAGSRLTVL.

This chain connects TRBV7-2 to TRBJ2-5; possibly TRBD1 for D (6 bases). The CDR3 runs 14 residues. Trimming cost V 1 base and J 4 bases, with 10 bases left between them. Per germline, CDR1 SGHTA and CDR2 FQGNSA. Written as DNA, the CDR3 is TGTGCCAGCAGCTTAGGCGACAGGCTAGAGACCCAGTACTTC. Its protein product is CASSLGDRLETQYF.

The J gene is TRBJ1-1, the V gene TRBV12-5; the D is unclear. The CDR3 is 12 amino acids. Germline-derived CDR1 and CDR2 are LGHNT and FRNRAP. Trimming stripped 2 bases from V and 7 bases from J, with 8 bases between. DNA for the CDR3: TGTGCTAGTGGTTTGTCGCAGAGTGAAGCTTTCTTT. It is translated as CASGLSQSEAFF.

The gene calls are TRBV6-6 and TRBJ2-1; 12 nucleotides agree with TRBD2. The V segment lost 4 bases and the J segment 16 bases; nucleotides outside the gene matches: 8. The CDR3 is made up of 13 amino acids. Germline CDR1 and CDR2: MNHNY and SVGAGI (reference sequence). The CDR3 sequence is CASSWASGGGQFF. CDR3 coding DNA: TGTGCCAGCAGTTGGGCTAGCGGGGGGGGCCAATTCTTC.

This chain uses TRBV18 with TRBJ2-5; D gene ambiguous. The V end lost 3 bases, the J end lost 1 base, and 6 bases lay between the germline ends. The germline V gene encodes CDR1 KGHSH and CDR2 LQKENI. There are 13 residues in the CDR3. The CDR3 sequence: CASSPTVQETQYF. Here the CDR3 DNA reads TGTGCCAGCTCACCGACGGTCCAAGAGACCCAGTACTTC.

J is TRBJ2-2 and V is TRBV6-5, with D unclear. V shed 6 bases and J shed 6 bases, with 8 bases lying between them. Germline values: CDR1 MNHEY, CDR2 SVGAGI. This CDR3 spans 12 amino acids. For the CDR3, the DNA is TGTGCCAGCAGAGGTTGGGCCGGGGAGCTGTTTTTT. This codes for CASRGWAGELFF.

The J gene is TRBJ2-4, the V gene TRBV19; D ambiguous. V was clipped by 4 bases and J by 1 base, with 11 bases between them. The germline V gene encodes CDR1 LNHDA and CDR2 SQIVND (reference sequence). The CDR3 is 15 amino acids. The CDR3 sequence is CASSRGGVAKNIQYF. CDR3 DNA sequence: TGTGCCAGTAGTAGGGGTGGAGTGGCCAAAAACATTCAGTACTTC.

V and J are TRBV19 and TRBJ1-1; D unclear. Per germline, CDR1 LNHDA and CDR2 SQIVND (reference sequence). V gave up 3 bases and J gave up 6 bases, with 8 bases separating them. The CDR3 has 12 amino acids. The CDR3 DNA follows: TGTGCCAGTAGTATGGATGACTCTGAAGCTTTCTTT. Translating it yields CASSMDDSEAFF.

This chain connects TRBV14 to TRBJ2-3; 7 positions match TRBD2. Germline CDR1 reads SGHDN; CDR2 reads FVKESK. J gave up 12 bases and V 0 bases, and 6 bases lay outside the gene matches. CDR3 size: 13 residues. As DNA, the CDR3 is TGTGCCAGCAGCCAAGAGGCTAGCGGTGCCCAGTATTTT. Translation: CASSQEASGAQYF.

The chain is built from TRBV19 and TRBJ1-5, with a tentative D call TRBD1 (5 bases). Germline V gene lookup returns CDR1 LNHDA and CDR2 SQIVND (reference sequence). This CDR3 is built from 15 residues. With 6 bases removed from V and 2 bases from J, the gap between germline ends came to 14 bases. Written as DNA, the CDR3 is TGTGCCAGTAGGCAGTTCCAAGGGGGCAATCAGCCCCAGCATTTT. It codes for CASRQFQGGNQPQHF.

The chain uses TRBV11-1 and TRBJ1-6; no definite D call. From germline, CDR1 is SGHAT and CDR2 FQDESV (reference sequence). This CDR3 contains 12 residues. Trimming shortened V by 3 bases and J by 9 bases, and 6 bases separated the two germline ends. The CDR3 loop reads CASSFSGSPLHF. The CDR3, as DNA: TGTGCCAGCAGCTTTTCAGGTTCACCCCTCCACTTT. The full variable domain, completed using reference TRBV11-1 and TRBJ1-6, is EAEVAQSPRYKITEKSQAVAFWCDPISGHATLYWYRQILGQGPELLVQFQDESVVDDSQLPKDRFSAERLKGVDSTLKIQPAELGDSAMYLCASSFSGSPLHFGNGTRLTVT.

The chain uses TRBV30 and TRBJ2-7; possibly TRBD2 for D (6 bases). CDR3 length equals 13 residues. V was shortened by 5 bases and J by 6 bases, with 17 bases between the two germline ends. Looked up from germline, CDR1 is GTSNPN and CDR2 is SVGIG (reference sequence). The CDR3 protein is CAWARGGGLEQYF. CDR3 in DNA: TGTGCCTGGGCCCGGGGAGGCGGACTCGAGCAGTACTTC.